The 19 T cell receptor beta chains given below trace back to one sample, sequenced in a study of cytomegalovirus exposure and HLA in healthy donors. In the PCR, 60 Vbeta and 13 Jbeta primers were used. Assay: immunoSEQ multiplex PCR; the TCRdb copy retains only in-frame clones and omits some. The sample holds about 130,000 clones; approximately 70% are singletons and the top ten take around 1.6%. Sequencing was performed on PBMCs. The receptors stem from a human donor in good health.

This chain uses TRBV11-2 with TRBJ2-7, with TRBD1 identical over 7 bases. With V trimmed by 5 bases and J by 3 bases, 7 bases remained unmatched. In germline, CDR1 is SGHAT, CDR2 FQNNGV. The CDR3 runs to 14 residues. The chain's CDR3 is CASSPRDRVYEQYF. For the CDR3, the DNA is TGTGCCAGCAGCCCCCGGGACAGAGTCTACGAGCAGTACTTC.

This chain connects TRBV11-2 to TRBJ2-7; 10 bases agree with TRBD1. Losses at the gene ends were 6 bases for V and 2 bases for J; bases not matched to a gene: 4. The CDR3 consists of 14 residues. CDR1 SGHAT and CDR2 FQNNGV come from the germline V gene. The CDR3 here is CASSPDRGAYEQYF. The CDR3 DNA reads TGTGCCAGCAGTCCGGACAGGGGGGCCTACGAGCAGTACTTC.

This clone was counted between two and nine times. The V and J genes are TRBV28 and TRBJ2-7; 7 bases are shared with TRBD1. The CDR3 runs 15 residues. Trimming took 6 bases from V and 0 from J; bases not matched to a gene: 8. Germline loops: CDR1 MDHEN, CDR2 SYDVKM. The CDR3 sequence is CASRQTGTASYEQYF. The CDR3 nucleotides are TGTGCCAGCAGACAAACCGGGACAGCCTCCTACGAGCAGTACTTC.

This clone was counted a single time. V gene TRBV19 combines with J gene TRBJ2-7, with 7 bases matching TRBD2. The junction had 9 bases not matched to a gene; V was cut back by 2 bases and J by 5 bases. This CDR3 has 15 amino acids. Germline assignment: CDR1 LNHDA and CDR2 SQIVND (reference sequence). In DNA form, the CDR3 reads TGTGCCAGTAGTATACAAAGGGGACTAATCGACGAGCAGTACTTC. Its translation: CASSIQRGLIDEQYF. Supplemented by reference TRBV19 and TRBJ2-7, the full variable domain reads DGGITQSPKYLFRKEGQNVTLSCEQNLNHDAMYWYRQDPGQGLRLIYYSQIVNDFQKGDIAEGYSVSREKKESFPLTVTSAQKNPTAFYLCASSIQRGLIDEQYFGPGTRLTVT.

The rearrangement joins TRBV4-2 to TRBJ2-3; a weak D match, TRBD1 (6 bases). Germline-derived CDR1 and CDR2 are LGHNA and YNFKEQ. This CDR3 has 16 amino acids. Deletions cut 0 bases from V and 4 bases from J, with 14 bases between. The DNA for the CDR3 is TGTGCCAGCAGCCAAGATTGGAACAGGGCTGCAGATACGCAGTATTTT. Translation gives CASSQDWNRAADTQYF.

This chain joins TRBV5-1 and TRBJ2-7, with D possibly being TRBD2 (6 bases). Germline assignment: CDR1 SGHRS and CDR2 YFSETQ. This CDR3 region has 15 residues. With 7 bases removed from V and 3 bases from J, the gap between germline ends came to 20 bases. The CDR3 DNA reads TGCGCCAGCTCTCTAGGAGGGTCCATCGACTACGAGCAGTACTTC. Protein sequence: CASSLGGSIDYEQYF.

The CDR3 bases are TGTGCCAGTAGTATAGGGCAGGGTTGGGCTCAGCCCCAGCATTTT. Its translation is CASSIGQGWAQPQHF. V usage is TRBV19 and J usage is TRBJ1-5; D is possibly TRBD1 (5 bases). CDR3 length: 15 residues. Germline loops: CDR1 LNHDA, CDR2 SQIVND (reference sequence). V was cut by 1 base and J by 6 bases, with 13 bases left in between.

J is TRBJ2-2 and V is TRBV4-1, with TRBD1 as a possible D gene (6 bases). Trimming took 0 bases from V and 0 from J, leaving 11 bases between them. CDR1 MGHRA and CDR2 YSYEKL come from the germline V gene. The CDR3 loop spans 17 amino acids. In DNA, the CDR3 is TGCGCCAGCAGCCAAGATTCGAGGACAGCGAACACCGGGGAGCTGTTTTTT. This sequence encodes CASSQDSRTANTGELFF.

This clone was detected once. The chain uses TRBV18 and TRBJ2-1; 8 positions agree with TRBD2. The germline CDR1 and CDR2 sequences are KGHSH and LQKENI. The length of the CDR3 is 14 residues. The trim removed 3 bases at V and 2 bases at J, leaving 0 bases unmatched. The CDR3 is CASSPGLAYNEQFF. CDR3 DNA: TGTGCCAGCTCACCGGGACTAGCCTACAATGAGCAGTTCTTC. Full variable domain (rest looked up from reference TRBV18 and TRBJ2-1): NAGVMQNPRHLVRRRGQEARLRCSPMKGHSHVYWYRQLPEEGLKFMVYLQKENIIDESGMPKERFSAEFPKEGPSILRIQQVVRGDSAAYFCASSPGLAYNEQFFGPGTRLTVL.

The table lists this clone with a count of one. The V and J genes are TRBV2 and TRBJ2-2; TRBD2 matches at 7 bases. Trimming at V came to 9 bases and at J to 7 bases, leaving 14 bases not matched to a gene. The germline CDR1 and CDR2 sequences are SNHLY and FYNNEI. This CDR3 spans 15 amino acids. The CDR3 loop reads CASKTSWISRGELFF. The CDR3 DNA follows: TGTGCCAGTAAGACTAGCTGGATATCTCGCGGGGAGCTGTTTTTT. Based on the CDR3 plus reference TRBV2 and TRBJ2-2, the full variable domain is EPEVTQTPSHQVTQMGQEVILRCVPISNHLYFYWYRQILGQKVEFLVSFYNNEISEKSEIFDDQFSVERPDGSNFTLKIRSTKLEDSAMYFCASKTSWISRGELFFGEGSRLTVL.

The chain recombines TRBV6-5 with TRBJ1-4; D gene ambiguous. Germline V lookup: CDR1 MNHEY, CDR2 SVGAGI. The CDR3 runs to 13 residues. V was clipped by 5 bases and J by 6 bases, with 10 bases between them. The CDR3, as DNA: TGTGCCAGCAGTGCCGGGTTCTATGAAAAACTGTTTTTT. Translated: CASSAGFYEKLFF.

This rearrangement joins TRBV27 to TRBJ2-5; 12 bases are shared with TRBD2. The CDR3 length is 15 residues. Germline loops: CDR1 MNHEY, CDR2 SMNVEV (reference sequence). J was trimmed by 0 bases and V by 4 bases; bases with no gene match: 0. CDR3: CASSWTSGNQETQYF. CDR3 in DNA: TGTGCCAGCAGTTGGACTAGCGGGAACCAAGAGACCCAGTACTTC.

The rearrangement uses TRBV14 and TRBJ2-5, with D possibly matching TRBD1 (5 bases). Matching the DNA end better, TRBJ2-7 makes the J call doubtful. The CDR3 totals 16 residues. From germline, CDR1 is SGHDN and CDR2 FVKESK. The CDR3 loop reads CASSQDRAGFRYEQYF. CDR3 nucleotide sequence: TGTGCCAGCAGCCAAGACAGGGCCGGGTTTAGGTACGAGCAGTACTTC.

The J gene is TRBJ2-7, the V gene TRBV7-9; no reliable D call. The germline V gene has CDR1 SEHNR and CDR2 FQNEAQ (reference sequence). Trimming shortened V by 8 bases and J by 3 bases, and 14 bases separated the two germline ends. This CDR3 spans 13 amino acids. DNA of the CDR3: TGTGCCAGCTGTGATTCAAACATCTACGAGCAGTACTTC. Translation: CASCDSNIYEQYF. The full variable domain, its missing parts supplied by reference TRBV7-9 and TRBJ2-7, is DTGVSQNPRHKITKRGQNVTFRCDPISEHNRLYWYRQTLGQGPEFLTYFQNEAQLEKSRLLSDRFSAERPKGSFSTLEIQRTEQGDSAMYLCASCDSNIYEQYFGPGTRLTVT.

This rearrangement joins TRBV9 to TRBJ2-7, with D perhaps matching TRBD1 (6 bases). This CDR3 region has 15 residues. From germline, CDR1 is SGDLS and CDR2 YYNGEE. Trimming cost V 0 bases and J 7 bases, with 17 bases left between them. CDR3 loop: CASSVGGDTRGEQYF. In nucleotides, the CDR3 is TGTGCCAGCAGCGTAGGGGGAGATACGAGGGGGGAGCAGTACTTC.

The chain joins TRBV29-1 to TRBJ2-1; 10 bases align to TRBD2. With V trimmed by 8 bases and J by 9 bases, 19 bases remained unmatched. Germline CDR1 is SQVTM and CDR2 is ANQGSEA. This CDR3 contains 16 residues. The CDR3 bases are TGCAGCACTCCCCCGGCTAGCGGGAGCTCCAGGGGTGAGCAGTTCTTC. Protein product: CSTPPASGSSRGEQFF.

J is TRBJ2-5 and V is TRBV28, with 9 bases aligning to TRBD1. From germline, CDR1 is MDHEN and CDR2 SYDVKM. CDR3 length: 16 amino acids. The V gene end was trimmed by 5 bases and the J gene end by 1 base; junction bases not matched to a gene: 8. The CDR3 bases are TGTGCCAGCAGTGCTCCGGGACAGGGACTCCAAGAGACCCAGTACTTC. This sequence encodes CASSAPGQGLQETQYF.

This chain uses TRBV11-3 with TRBJ2-1; D is uncertain. The germline V gene has CDR1 SGHNT and CDR2 YENEEA. The CDR3 extends over 16 amino acids. Trimming left V 5 bases short and J 0 bases short, with 14 bases between. DNA for the CDR3: TGTGCCAGCAGCCCTCGCGGTGAAAACTCCTACAATGAGCAGTTCTTC. Translated, it gives CASSPRGENSYNEQFF.

This chain joins TRBV7-2 and TRBJ2-1, with TRBD2 identical over 13 bases. The junction had 13 bases not matched to a gene; V was cut back by 2 bases and J by 9 bases. The germline gives CDR1 SGHTA, CDR2 FQGNSA. The CDR3 spans 18 residues. Here the CDR3 reads CASSLQTSGRPKGGEQFF. Here the CDR3 DNA reads TGTGCCAGCAGCTTACAGACTAGCGGGAGGCCGAAGGGGGGTGAGCAGTTCTTC. Drawing the rest from reference TRBV7-2 and TRBJ2-1, the complete variable domain is GAGVSQSPSNKVTEKGKDVELRCDPISGHTALYWYRQSLGQGLEFLIYFQGNSAPDKSGLPSDRFSAERTGGSVSTLTIQRTQQEDSAVYLCASSLQTSGRPKGGEQFFGPGTRLTVL.